These T cell receptor beta chains were read from a single sample in a study of blood T cell repertoires in COVID-19. The repertoire was sequenced with immunoSEQ multiplex PCR; TCRdb's copy has only in-frame clones and lacks some. The data show about 380,000 clones, about 88% seen once. The sequencing input was PBMCs or T cells enriched from blood (not recorded which). The receptors were sampled from a woman younger than 35 who had recovered from COVID-19. The CDR3 runs from the conserved cysteine through the conserved F or W. The D gene is left open where the match is weak. The size field is filled for only some rows; it gives once, few, many or a size class.

size | J | V | D | CDR3 | DNA
few | TRBJ1-1 | TRBV19 | TRBD1 | CASSHIETGHTEAFF | TGTGCCAGTAGTCACATCGAGACAGGGCACACTGAAGCTTTCTTT
few | TRBJ2-7 | TRBV28 | TRBD1 | CASTAGTGKYEQYF | TGTGCCAGCACCGCCGGGACAGGGAAATACGAGCAGTACTTC
. | TRBJ1-1 | TRBV18 | . | CASSPTPDRLNTEAFF | TGTGCCAGCTCACCTACGCCCGACAGACTGAACACTGAAGCTTTCTTT
. | TRBJ1-3 | TRBV6-1 | . | CASSGMGARDDRNTIYF | TGTGCCAGCAGTGGGATGGGGGCCCGTGACGATCGAAACACCATATATTTT
. | TRBJ1-2 | TRBV10-3 | . | CAISEPGEGYGYTF | TGTGCCATCAGTGAGCCAGGGGAAGGGTATGGCTACACCTTC
. | TRBJ1-3 | TRBV3-1/TRBV3-2 | . | CASSQILSGNTIYF | TGTGCCAGCAGCCAAATCCTCTCTGGAAACACCATATATTTT
. | TRBJ1-2 | TRBV3-1/TRBV3-2 | TRBD1 | CASSRTGLAGYTF | TGTGCCAGCAGTCGGACAGGGTTAGCTGGCTACACCTTC
once | TRBJ2-5 | TRBV5-6 | TRBD2 | CASSYWKLAYQETQYF | TGTGCCAGCAGCTACTGGAAACTAGCGTACCAAGAGACCCAGTACTTC
. | TRBJ2-7 | TRBV30 | . | CAWSVLSSGEQYF | TGTGCCTGGAGTGTACTATCGAGCGGCGAGCAGTACTTC
. | TRBJ1-2 | TRBV18 | TRBD1 | CASSPQGDGYTF | TGTGCCAGCTCACCGCAGGGGGATGGCTACACCTTC
. | TRBJ1-2 | TRBV6-5 | . | CASSFQGIGGGYTF | TGTGCCAGCAGTTTTCAGGGAATAGGTGGAGGCTACACCTTC
. | TRBJ1-1 | TRBV7-9 | . | CASSLSMNTEAFF | TGTGCCAGCAGCTTGTCCATGAACACTGAAGCTTTCTTT
. | TRBJ1-2 | TRBV28 | . | CASSLWGVRASTYGYTF | TGTGCCAGCAGTTTATGGGGAGTGCGGGCATCTACCTATGGCTACACCTTC
. | TRBJ1-1 | TRBV7-8 | TRBD1 | CASSSRDRGATEAFF | TGTGCCAGCAGCTCCCGGGACAGGGGGGCCACTGAAGCTTTCTTT
. | TRBJ2-1 | TRBV16 | . | CASSQPSVGRPDEQFF | TGTGCCAGCAGCCAACCAAGTGTTGGCCGCCCCGATGAGCAGTTCTTC
. | TRBJ1-2 | TRBV12-5 | TRBD1 | CASGPGTGGAGYTF | TGTGCTAGTGGTCCCGGGACAGGGGGCGCAGGCTACACCTTC
. | TRBJ1-1 | TRBV27 | . | CASSLRGLVTEAFF | TGTGCCAGCAGTTTACGCGGTTTAGTCACTGAAGCTTTCTTT
. | TRBJ2-3 | TRBV4-1 | TRBD2 | CASSLTSGGTDTQYF | TGCGCCAGCAGCCTAACTAGCGGAGGCACAGATACGCAGTATTTT
. | TRBJ2-5 | TRBV2 | TRBD2 | CASRDRTSGGETQYF | TGTGCCAGCAGGGATAGGACTAGCGGGGGAGAGACCCAGTACTTC
. | TRBJ2-4 | TRBV30 | . | CAWSVPTALAKNIQYF | TGTGCCTGGAGTGTACCGACAGCCTTAGCCAAAAACATTCAGTACTTC
. | TRBJ2-5 | TRBV5-1 | TRBD2 | CASSPGLAGGPWETQYF | TGCGCCAGCAGCCCGGGACTAGCGGGGGGGCCTTGGGAGACCCAGTACTTC
. | TRBJ1-1 | TRBV27 | . | CASSLLAPKRTEAFF | TGTGCCAGCAGTTTATTGGCCCCTAAGAGGACTGAAGCTTTCTTT
few | TRBJ1-5 | TRBV9 | TRBD1 | CASSPDRGNQPQHF | TGTGCCAGCAGCCCAGACAGGGGTAATCAGCCCCAGCATTTT
. | TRBJ2-5 | TRBV4-2 | TRBD2 | CASSPESSGGVETQYF | TGTGCCAGCAGCCCGGAGTCGAGCGGGGGGGTGGAGACCCAGTACTTC
. | TRBJ1-5 | TRBV3-1/TRBV3-2 | . | CASSQVSSNQPQHF | TGTGCCAGCAGCCAAGTTAGCAGCAATCAGCCCCAGCATTTT
. | TRBJ1-2 | TRBV6-2/TRBV6-3 | . | CASSYAEPYYGYTF | TGTGCCAGCAGTTACGCCGAGCCCTACTATGGCTACACCTTC
. | TRBJ1-4 | TRBV6-5 | . | CASSYGGSTNEKLFF | TGTGCCAGCAGTTACGGCGGGTCAACTAATGAAAAACTGTTTTTT
. | TRBJ1-5 | TRBV15 | TRBD1 | CATSRGTGRSNQPQHF | TGTGCCACCAGCAGAGGGACAGGGAGGAGCAATCAGCCCCAGCATTTT
. | TRBJ1-2 | TRBV4-1 | . | CASSQAGRAYF | TGCGCCAGCAGCCAGGCAGGGAGGGCTTACTTC
. | TRBJ2-2 | TRBV5-1 | . | CASRQQDTGELFF | TGCGCCAGCAGACAACAGGACACCGGGGAGCTGTTTTTT
. | TRBJ2-1 | TRBV28 | TRBD1 | CASRPGTVGNEQFF | TGTGCCAGCAGACCCGGGACAGTAGGGAATGAGCAGTTCTTC
. | TRBJ2-7 | TRBV6-5 | . | CASSRTEQEQYF | TGTGCCAGCAGTCGAACAGAGCAGGAGCAGTACTTC
. | TRBJ2-3 | TRBV7-9 | . | CASSSLWGGRSTDTQYF | TGTGCCAGCAGCTCCCTTTGGGGGGGCCGATCCACAGATACGCAGTATTTT
. | TRBJ1-5 | TRBV7-6 | . | CASSLGTRGGGQPQHF | TGTGCCAGCAGCTTGGGTACTAGGGGGGGCGGTCAGCCCCAGCATTTT
. | TRBJ2-5 | TRBV28 | . | CASSLNRFFQETQYF | TGTGCCAGCAGTTTAAACAGGTTTTTCCAAGAGACCCAGTACTTC
few | TRBJ2-5 | TRBV10-1 | . | CASSEGGLQETQYF | TGCGCCAGCAGTGAAGGCGGCCTCCAAGAGACCCAGTACTTC
. | TRBJ2-1 | TRBV5-4 | TRBD2 | CASSREPGLDYNEQFF | TGTGCCAGCAGCCGTGAGCCGGGACTAGATTACAATGAGCAGTTCTTC
. | TRBJ2-7 | TRBV7-6 | TRBD1 | CASSLAQGPEQYF | TGTGCCAGCAGCTTAGCACAGGGGCCCGAGCAGTACTTC
once | TRBJ2-1 | TRBV2 | TRBD1 | CASSELQGLQFGEQFF | TGTGCCAGCAGTGAGCTACAGGGGTTACAATTCGGTGAGCAGTTCTTC
. | TRBJ2-1 | TRBV11-2 | TRBD1 | CASSSGTGVWVGQFF | TGTGCCAGCAGTTCCGGGACAGGGGTATGGGTAGGGCAGTTCTTC
. | TRBJ2-5 | TRBV28 | . | CATSRETQYF | TGTGCCACCTCTCGTGAGACCCAGTACTTC
once | TRBJ1-1 | TRBV5-1 | . | CASMEGEGTEAFF | TGCGCCAGCATGGAGGGTGAGGGCACTGAAGCTTTCTTT
. | TRBJ1-1 | TRBV29-1 | . | CSGRDDTEAFF | TGCAGCGGGCGGGACGACACTGAAGCTTTCTTT
. | TRBJ1-1 | TRBV3-1/TRBV3-2 | . | CASSQDLVRRNTEAFF | TGTGCCAGCAGCCAAGACTTGGTCAGGCGGAACACTGAAGCTTTCTTT
once | TRBJ1-6 | TRBV7-2 | . | CASSLNRLNSPLHF | TGTGCCAGCAGCTTGAACAGGTTGAATTCACCCCTCCACTTT
once | TRBJ2-3 | TRBV10-1 | TRBD2 | CASSTLAGATDTQYF | TGCGCCAGCAGTACACTAGCGGGGGCAACAGATACGCAGTATTTT
. | TRBJ2-7 | TRBV7-8 | TRBD1 | CASSFGTGSYEQYF | TGTGCCAGCAGCTTTGGGACAGGGTCCTACGAGCAGTACTTC
once | TRBJ2-3 | TRBV5-1 | TRBD2 | CASSFRLAGGQEDTQYF | TGCGCCAGCAGCTTTCGACTAGCGGGGGGGCAGGAAGATACGCAGTATTTT
. | TRBJ2-5 | TRBV4-2 | . | CASSQDSAGLETQYF | TGTGCCAGCAGCCAAGATTCGGCAGGGCTAGAGACCCAGTACTTC
. | TRBJ2-4 | TRBV30 | . | CAWSPGAKDIQYF | TGTGCCTGGAGTCCAGGGGCGAAGGACATTCAGTACTTC
few | TRBJ1-2 | TRBV18 | . | CASSPTEANYGYTF | TGTGCCAGCTCACCAACAGAAGCTAACTATGGCTACACCTTC
. | TRBJ1-1 | TRBV3-1/TRBV3-2 | TRBD1 | CASSMRTGRGMNTEAFF | TGTGCCAGCAGCATGCGGACAGGGCGAGGCATGAACACTGAAGCTTTCTTT
. | TRBJ1-6 | TRBV9 | . | CASSAGVTGRSPLHF | TGTGCCAGCAGCGCTGGGGTAACAGGGCGGTCACCCCTCCACTTT